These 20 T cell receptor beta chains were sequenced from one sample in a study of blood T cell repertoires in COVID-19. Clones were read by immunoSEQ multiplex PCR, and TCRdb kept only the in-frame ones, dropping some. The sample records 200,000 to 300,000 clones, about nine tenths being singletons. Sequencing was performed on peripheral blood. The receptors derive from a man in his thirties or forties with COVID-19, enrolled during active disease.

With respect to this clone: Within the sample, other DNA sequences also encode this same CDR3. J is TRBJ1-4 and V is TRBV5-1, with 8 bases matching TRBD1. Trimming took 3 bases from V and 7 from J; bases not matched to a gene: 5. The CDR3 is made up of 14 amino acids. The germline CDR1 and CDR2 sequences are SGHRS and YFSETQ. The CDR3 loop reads CASSSGQGREKLFF. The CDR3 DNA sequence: TGCGCCAGCAGCTCCGGACAGGGCCGTGAAAAACTGTTTTTT.

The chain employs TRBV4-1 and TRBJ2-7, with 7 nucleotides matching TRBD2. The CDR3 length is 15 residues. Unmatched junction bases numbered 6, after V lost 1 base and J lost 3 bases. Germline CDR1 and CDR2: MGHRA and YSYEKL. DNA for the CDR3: TGCGCCAGCAGCCAAGTCAGTAGCGGGTACTACGAGCAGTACTTC. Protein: CASSQVSSGYYEQYF.

The CDR3 reads CASSPLQVAKNIQYF. For the CDR3, the DNA is TGTGCCAGCAGCCCTTTGCAGGTAGCCAAAAACATTCAGTACTTC. The J gene is TRBJ2-4, the V gene TRBV3-1 (or the pseudogene TRBV3-2); D is unclear. Germline CDR1 reads LGHDT; CDR2 reads YNNKEL (reference sequence). V was clipped by 4 bases and J by 0 bases, with 10 bases between them. The CDR3 is 15 residues long.

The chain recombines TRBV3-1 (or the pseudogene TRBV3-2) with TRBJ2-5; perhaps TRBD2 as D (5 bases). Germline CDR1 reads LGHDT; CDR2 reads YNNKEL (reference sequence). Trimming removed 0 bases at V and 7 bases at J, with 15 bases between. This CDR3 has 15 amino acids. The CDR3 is CASSQDWEPTTTQYF. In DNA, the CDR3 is TGTGCCAGCAGCCAAGATTGGGAGCCAACAACGACCCAGTACTTC.

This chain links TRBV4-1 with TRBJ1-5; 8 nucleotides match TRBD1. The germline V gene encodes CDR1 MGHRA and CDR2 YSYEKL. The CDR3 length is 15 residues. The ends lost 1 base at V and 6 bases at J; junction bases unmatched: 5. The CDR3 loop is CASSQVPGGGQPQHF. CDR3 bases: TGCGCCAGCAGCCAAGTCCCAGGGGGCGGTCAGCCCCAGCATTTT.

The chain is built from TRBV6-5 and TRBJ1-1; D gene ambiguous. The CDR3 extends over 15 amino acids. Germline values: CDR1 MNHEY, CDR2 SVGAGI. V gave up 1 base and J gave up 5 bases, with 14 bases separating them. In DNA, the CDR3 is TGTGCCAGCAGTTACTACCATTCCGGGAGTACTGAAGCTTTCTTT. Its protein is CASSYYHSGSTEAFF.

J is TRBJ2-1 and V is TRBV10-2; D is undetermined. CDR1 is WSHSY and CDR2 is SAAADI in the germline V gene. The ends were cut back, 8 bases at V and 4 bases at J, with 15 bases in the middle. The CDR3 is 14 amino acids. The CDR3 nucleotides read TGCGCCAGCGGCCAACTTAGCTTGTACAATGAGCAGTTCTTC. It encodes CASGQLSLYNEQFF.

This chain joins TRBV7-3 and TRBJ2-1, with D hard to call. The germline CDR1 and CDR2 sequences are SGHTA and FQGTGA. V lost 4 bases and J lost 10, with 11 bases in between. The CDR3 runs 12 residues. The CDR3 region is CASSSQREEQFF. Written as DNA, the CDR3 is TGTGCCAGCAGCTCACAGAGAGAGGAGCAGTTCTTC.

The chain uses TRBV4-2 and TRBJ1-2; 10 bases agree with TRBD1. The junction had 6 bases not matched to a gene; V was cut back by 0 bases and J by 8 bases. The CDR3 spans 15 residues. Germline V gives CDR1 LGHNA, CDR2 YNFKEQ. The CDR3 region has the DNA TGTGCCAGCAGCCAAGATCAGCGACAGGGGGCGGGCTACACCTTC. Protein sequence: CASSQDQRQGAGYTF.

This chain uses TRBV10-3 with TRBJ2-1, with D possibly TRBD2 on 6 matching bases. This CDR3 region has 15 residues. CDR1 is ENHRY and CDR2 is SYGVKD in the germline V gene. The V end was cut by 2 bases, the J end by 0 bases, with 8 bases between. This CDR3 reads CAISEGGSSYNEQFF. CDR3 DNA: TGTGCCATCAGTGAGGGAGGGAGCTCCTACAATGAGCAGTTCTTC.

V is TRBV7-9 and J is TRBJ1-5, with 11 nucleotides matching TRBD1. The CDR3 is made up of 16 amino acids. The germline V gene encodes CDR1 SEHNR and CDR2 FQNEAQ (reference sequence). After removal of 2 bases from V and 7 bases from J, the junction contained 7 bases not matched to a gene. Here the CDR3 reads CASSLSRDRGGQPQHF. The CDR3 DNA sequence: TGTGCCAGCAGCTTATCTCGGGACAGGGGGGGACAGCCCCAGCATTTT.

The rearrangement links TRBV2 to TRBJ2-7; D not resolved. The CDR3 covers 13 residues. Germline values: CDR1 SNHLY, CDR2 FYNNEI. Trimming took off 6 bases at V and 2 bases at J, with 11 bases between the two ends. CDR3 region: CASRKDTAYEQYF. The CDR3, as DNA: TGTGCCAGCAGGAAAGACACCGCCTACGAGCAGTACTTC. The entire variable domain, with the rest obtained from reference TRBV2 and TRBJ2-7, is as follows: EPEVTQTPSHQVTQMGQEVILRCVPISNHLYFYWYRQILGQKVEFLVSFYNNEISEKSEIFDDQFSVERPDGSNFTLKIRSTKLEDSAMYFCASRKDTAYEQYFGPGTRLTVT.

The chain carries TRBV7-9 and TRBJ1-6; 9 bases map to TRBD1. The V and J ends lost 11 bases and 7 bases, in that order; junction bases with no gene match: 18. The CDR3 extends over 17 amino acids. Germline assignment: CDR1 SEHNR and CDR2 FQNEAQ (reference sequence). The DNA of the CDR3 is TGTGCCTCACAGGGGGCGCTCAACATAGGAATCAATTCACCCCTCCACTTT. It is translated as CASQGALNIGINSPLHF. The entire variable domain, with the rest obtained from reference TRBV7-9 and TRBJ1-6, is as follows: DTGVSQNPRHKITKRGQNVTFRCDPISEHNRLYWYRQTLGQGPEFLTYFQNEAQLEKSRLLSDRFSAERPKGSFSTLEIQRTEQGDSAMYLCASQGALNIGINSPLHFGNGTRLTVT.

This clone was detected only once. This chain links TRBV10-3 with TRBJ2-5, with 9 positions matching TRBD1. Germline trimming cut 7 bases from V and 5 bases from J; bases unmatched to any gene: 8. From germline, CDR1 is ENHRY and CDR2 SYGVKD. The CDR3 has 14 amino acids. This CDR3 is CAITPGQGDETQYF. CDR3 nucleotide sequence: TGTGCCATCACCCCGGGACAGGGAGATGAGACCCAGTACTTC.

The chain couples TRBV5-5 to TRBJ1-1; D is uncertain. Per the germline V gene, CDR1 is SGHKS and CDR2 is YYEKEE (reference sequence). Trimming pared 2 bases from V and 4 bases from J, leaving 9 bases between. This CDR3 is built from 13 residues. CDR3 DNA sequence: TGTGCCAGCAGCTTCCTCAGTGTCACTGAAGCTTTCTTT. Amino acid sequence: CASSFLSVTEAFF.

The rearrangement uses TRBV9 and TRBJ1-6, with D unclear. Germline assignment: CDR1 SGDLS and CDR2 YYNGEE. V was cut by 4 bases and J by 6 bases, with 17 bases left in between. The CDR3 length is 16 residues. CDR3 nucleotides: TGTGCCAGCAGCCCAAGCACGGTGTTTGTTAATTCACCCCTCCACTTT. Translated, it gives CASSPSTVFVNSPLHF.

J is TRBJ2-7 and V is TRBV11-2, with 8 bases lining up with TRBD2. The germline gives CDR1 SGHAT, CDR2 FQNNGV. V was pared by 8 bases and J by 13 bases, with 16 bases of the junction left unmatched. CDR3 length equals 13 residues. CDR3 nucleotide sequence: TGTGCCAGCGGTCGGGGGGGCCCTCGTATAGGCTACTTC. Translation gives CASGRGGPRIGYF.

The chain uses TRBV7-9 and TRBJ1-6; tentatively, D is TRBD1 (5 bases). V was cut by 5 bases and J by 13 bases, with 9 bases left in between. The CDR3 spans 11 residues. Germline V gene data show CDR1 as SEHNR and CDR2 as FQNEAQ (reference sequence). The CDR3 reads CASSRGSPLHF. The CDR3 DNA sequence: TGTGCCAGCAGCCGGGGGTCCCCCCTCCACTTT.

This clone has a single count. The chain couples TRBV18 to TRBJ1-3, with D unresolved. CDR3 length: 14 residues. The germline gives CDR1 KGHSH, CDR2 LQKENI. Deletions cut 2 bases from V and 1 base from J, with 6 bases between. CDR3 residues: CASSPEGSGNTIYF. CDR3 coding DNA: TGTGCCAGCTCACCAGAGGGATCTGGAAACACCATATATTTT. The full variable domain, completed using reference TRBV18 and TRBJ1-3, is NAGVMQNPRHLVRRRGQEARLRCSPMKGHSHVYWYRQLPEEGLKFMVYLQKENIIDESGMPKERFSAEFPKEGPSILRIQQVVRGDSAAYFCASSPEGSGNTIYFGEGSWLTVV.

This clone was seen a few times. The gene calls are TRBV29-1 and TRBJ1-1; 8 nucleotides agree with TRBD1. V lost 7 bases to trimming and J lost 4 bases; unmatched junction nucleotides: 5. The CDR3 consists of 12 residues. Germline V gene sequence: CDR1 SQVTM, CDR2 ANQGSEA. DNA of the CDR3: TGCAGCGCTAGGGACAGGTCCACTGAAGCTTTCTTT. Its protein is CSARDRSTEAFF.